These T cell receptor beta chains were read from a single sample in a study of T cell clonotyping in hematopoietic cell transplantation. Generated by immunoSEQ multiplex PCR, the TCRdb table keeps only in-frame clones and is missing some. This sample has about 2,600 clones, with roughly three quarters found just once. Source: peripheral blood mononuclear cells, taken 180 days after allogeneic stem cell transplant. All receptors derive from a male patient aged 55 to 69 who had an allogeneic stem cell transplant, so T cells may come from the graft donor. Some clones in this sample may be carry-over from other donors' samples. CDR3s include the opening cysteine and the closing phenylalanine or tryptophan. A D gene is named only where the DNA matches it firmly.

CDR3: CASSLWGYGYTF; D: -; V: TRBV5-6
CDR3: CASSLLTRTSNEQFF; D: -; V: TRBV28
CDR3: CASSLGVGNQPQHF; D: -; V: TRBV5-6
CDR3: CASSIDGPNTEAFF; D: -; V: TRBV19
CDR3: CAWGLYEQYF; D: -; V: TRBV30
CDR3: CASTPHNRRNTEAFF; D: -; V: TRBV28
CDR3: CATSKPRGQGTGELFF; D: TRBD1; V: TRBV15
CDR3: CASSSQTTLNPLEQYF; D: -; V: TRBV6-5
CDR3: CACAGGPGGELFF; D: TRBD2; V: TRBV30
CDR3: CSVGGQGLNTEAFF; D: TRBD1; V: TRBV29-1
CDR3: CASSLAGANVLTF; D: -; V: TRBV7-2
CDR3: CASSQAAGSGGYTF; D: -; V: TRBV4-3